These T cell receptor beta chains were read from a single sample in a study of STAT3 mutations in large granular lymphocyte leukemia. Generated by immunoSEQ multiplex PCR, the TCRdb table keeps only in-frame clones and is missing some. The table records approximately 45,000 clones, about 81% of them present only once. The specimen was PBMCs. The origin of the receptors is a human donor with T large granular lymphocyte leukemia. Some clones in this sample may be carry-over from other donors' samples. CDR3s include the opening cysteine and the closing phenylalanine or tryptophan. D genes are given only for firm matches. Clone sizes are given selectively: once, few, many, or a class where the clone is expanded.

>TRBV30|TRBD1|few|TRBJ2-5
TGTGCCTGGAGTTTGGGACAGGGACGGGAGACCCAGTACTTC
CAWSLGQGRETQYF
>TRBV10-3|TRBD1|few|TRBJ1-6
TGTGCCAGCCGGGCAGGGGGCCTTCCACCCCTCCACTTT
CASRAGGLPPLHF
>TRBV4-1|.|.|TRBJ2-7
TGCGCCAGCAGCCAAGACGGATACTACGAGCAGTACTTC
CASSQDGYYEQYF
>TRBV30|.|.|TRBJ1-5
TGTGCCTGGACTAACAGTGGTGGCAATCAGCCCCAGCATTTT
CAWTNSGGNQPQHF
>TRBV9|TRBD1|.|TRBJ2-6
TGTGCCAGCAGCGTAGGGCTCGACAGGGTCGTCCCTGGGGCCAACGTCCTGACTTTC
CASSVGLDRVVPGANVLTF
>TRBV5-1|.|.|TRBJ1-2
TGCGCCAGCAGCCCAAGAACAGGGCAGCGGGACAACTATGGCTACACCTTC
CASSPRTGQRDNYGYTF
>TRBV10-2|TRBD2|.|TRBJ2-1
TGCGCCAGCAGTGAGTCGGAGCGGGGTTACAATGAGCAGTTCTTC
CASSESERGYNEQFF
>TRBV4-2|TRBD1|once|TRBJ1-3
TGTGCCAGCAGCGTGCGACAGGGCACTGGAAACACCATATATTTT
CASSVRQGTGNTIYF
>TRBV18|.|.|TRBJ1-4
TGTGCCAGCTCACCGCCACCAATCGTTACAGGATTGGGACATCCCGAAAAACTGTTTTTT
CASSPPPIVTGLGHPEKLFF
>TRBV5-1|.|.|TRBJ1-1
TGCGCCAGCAGCTTGGTTTCCGAGAACACTGAAGCTTTCTTT
CASSLVSENTEAFF
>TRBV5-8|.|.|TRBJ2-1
TGTGCCAGCAGCTTGCTGCGGAACAACCCGTACAATGAGCAGTTCTTC
CASSLLRNNPYNEQFF
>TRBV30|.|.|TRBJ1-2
TGTGCCTGGAGCTTCAGCTATGGCTACACCTTC
CAWSFSYGYTF
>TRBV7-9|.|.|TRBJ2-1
TGTGCCAGCAGCGAAGGACAGCCCGAGGGGCAGTTCTTC
CASSEGQPEGQFF
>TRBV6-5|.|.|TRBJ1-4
TGTGCCAGCAGACTGCACACGAGGGACGAAAAACTGTTTTTT
CASRLHTRDEKLFF
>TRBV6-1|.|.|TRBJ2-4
TGTGCCAGCAGTGAACTGGGTACAACCAAAAACATTCAGTACTTC
CASSELGTTKNIQYF
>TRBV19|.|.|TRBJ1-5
TGTGCCAGTAGTATTATAGGGGAAGGTGGCAATCAGCCCCAGCATTTT
CASSIIGEGGNQPQHF
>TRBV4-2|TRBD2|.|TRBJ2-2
TGTGCCAGCAGCTGGGTGGCAAGCGGGGACGTCGGGGAGCTGTTTTTT
CASSWVASGDVGELFF
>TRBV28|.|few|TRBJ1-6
TGTGCCAGCAGACCGAAGTTTTATAATTCACCCCTCCACTTT
CASRPKFYNSPLHF
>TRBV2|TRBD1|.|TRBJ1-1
TGTGCCAGCAGTGTAGAGGGACAGACGCTCACTGAAGCTTTCTTT
CASSVEGQTLTEAFF
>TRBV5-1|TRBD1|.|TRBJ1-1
TGCGCCAGCAGCTTACAGGGGGCCGGCTTGGGCACTGAAGCTTTCTTT
CASSLQGAGLGTEAFF
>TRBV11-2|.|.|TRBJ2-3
TGTGCCAGCAGCTTAGATGGGGGGGCTACGCAGTATTTT
CASSLDGGATQYF
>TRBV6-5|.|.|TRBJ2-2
TGTGCCAGCACCCACAAGGGGACCGGGGAGCTGTTTTTT
CASTHKGTGELFF
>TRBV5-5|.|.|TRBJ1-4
TGTGCCAGCAGCGGAGGACTTAGGGAGGAAGAAAAACTGTTTTTT
CASSGGLREEEKLFF
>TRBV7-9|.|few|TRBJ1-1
TGTGCCAGCAGCTATACGGGCACTGAAGCTTTCTTT
CASSYTGTEAFF